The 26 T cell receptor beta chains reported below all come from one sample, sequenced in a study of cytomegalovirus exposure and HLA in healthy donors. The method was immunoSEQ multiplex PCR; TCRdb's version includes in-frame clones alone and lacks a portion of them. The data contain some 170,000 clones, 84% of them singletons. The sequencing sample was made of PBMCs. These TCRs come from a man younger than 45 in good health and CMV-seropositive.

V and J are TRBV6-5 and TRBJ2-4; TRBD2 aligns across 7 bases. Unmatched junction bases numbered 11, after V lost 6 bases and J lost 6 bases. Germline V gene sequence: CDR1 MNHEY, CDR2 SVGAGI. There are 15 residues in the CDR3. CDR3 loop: CASSPMGGFANIQYF. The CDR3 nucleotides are TGTGCCAGCAGCCCTATGGGGGGGTTCGCAAACATTCAGTACTTC.

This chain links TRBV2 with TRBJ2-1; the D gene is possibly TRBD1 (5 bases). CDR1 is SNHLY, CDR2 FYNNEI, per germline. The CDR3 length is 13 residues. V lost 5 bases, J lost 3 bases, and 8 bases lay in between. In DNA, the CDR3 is TGTGCCAGCAGTTGGCAGGGCTACAATGAGCAGTTCTTC. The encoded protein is CASSWQGYNEQFF. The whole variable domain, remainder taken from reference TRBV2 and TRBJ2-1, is EPEVTQTPSHQVTQMGQEVILRCVPISNHLYFYWYRQILGQKVEFLVSFYNNEISEKSEIFDDQFSVERPDGSNFTLKIRSTKLEDSAMYFCASSWQGYNEQFFGPGTRLTVL.

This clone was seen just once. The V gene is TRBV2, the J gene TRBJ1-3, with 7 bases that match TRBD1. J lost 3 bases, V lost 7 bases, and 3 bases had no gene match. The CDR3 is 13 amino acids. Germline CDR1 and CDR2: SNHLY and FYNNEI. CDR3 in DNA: TGTGCCAGCACCGGGACAGATGGAAACACCATATATTTT. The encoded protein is CASTGTDGNTIYF. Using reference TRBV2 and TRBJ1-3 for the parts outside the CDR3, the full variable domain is EPEVTQTPSHQVTQMGQEVILRCVPISNHLYFYWYRQILGQKVEFLVSFYNNEISEKSEIFDDQFSVERPDGSNFTLKIRSTKLEDSAMYFCASTGTDGNTIYFGEGSWLTVV.

CDR3 amino acids: CASSYLGQAYEQYF. DNA for the CDR3: TGTGCCAGCAGTTACTTAGGACAGGCCTACGAGCAGTACTTC. The gene calls are TRBV6-5 and TRBJ2-7, with 7 bases aligning to TRBD1. The CDR3 contains 14 residues. Germline CDR1 reads MNHEY; CDR2 reads SVGAGI. With 1 base clipped from V and 2 bases from J, the junction kept 2 bases outside the gene matches.

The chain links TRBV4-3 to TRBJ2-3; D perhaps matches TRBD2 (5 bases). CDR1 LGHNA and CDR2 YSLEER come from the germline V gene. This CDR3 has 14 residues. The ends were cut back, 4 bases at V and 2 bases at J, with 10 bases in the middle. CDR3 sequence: CASSRGSDTDTQYF. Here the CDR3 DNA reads TGCGCCAGCAGCCGAGGGTCGGACACAGATACGCAGTATTTT.

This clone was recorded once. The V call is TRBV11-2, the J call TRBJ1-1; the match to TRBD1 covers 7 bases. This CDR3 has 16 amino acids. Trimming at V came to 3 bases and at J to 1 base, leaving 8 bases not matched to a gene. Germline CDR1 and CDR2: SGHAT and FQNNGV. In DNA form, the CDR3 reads TGTGCCAGCAGCTTTACTGGGGACAGATGGAACACTGAAGCTTTCTTT. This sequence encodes CASSFTGDRWNTEAFF.

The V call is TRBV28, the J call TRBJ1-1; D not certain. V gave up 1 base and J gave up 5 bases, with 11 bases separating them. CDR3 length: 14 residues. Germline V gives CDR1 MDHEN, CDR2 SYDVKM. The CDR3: CASSLSAFGTEAFF. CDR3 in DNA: TGTGCCAGCAGTTTATCAGCCTTCGGGACTGAAGCTTTCTTT. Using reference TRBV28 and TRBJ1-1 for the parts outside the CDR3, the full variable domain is DVKVTQSSRYLVKRTGEKVFLECVQDMDHENMFWYRQDPGLGLRLIYFSYDVKMKEKGDIPEGYSVSREKKERFSLILESASTNQTSMYLCASSLSAFGTEAFFGQGTRLTVV.

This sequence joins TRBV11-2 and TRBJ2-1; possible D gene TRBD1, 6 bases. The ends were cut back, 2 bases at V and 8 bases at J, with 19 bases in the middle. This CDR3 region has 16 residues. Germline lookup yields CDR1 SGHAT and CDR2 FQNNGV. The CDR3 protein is CASSLITGPKFDEQFF. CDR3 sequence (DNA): TGTGCCAGCAGCTTAATAACAGGGCCTAAATTCGATGAGCAGTTCTTC.

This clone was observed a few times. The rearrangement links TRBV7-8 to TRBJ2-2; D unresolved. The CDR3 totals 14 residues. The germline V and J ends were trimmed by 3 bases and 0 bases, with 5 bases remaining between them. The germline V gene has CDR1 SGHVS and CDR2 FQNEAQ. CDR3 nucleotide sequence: TGTGCCAGCAGCTTTTCTGCGAACACCGGGGAGCTGTTTTTT. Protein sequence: CASSFSANTGELFF.

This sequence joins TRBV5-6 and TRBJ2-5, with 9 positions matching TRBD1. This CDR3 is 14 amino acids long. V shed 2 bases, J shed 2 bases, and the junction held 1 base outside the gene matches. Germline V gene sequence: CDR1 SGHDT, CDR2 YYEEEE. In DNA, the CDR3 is TGTGCCAGCAGCTTAGGGACAGGGCAAGAGACCCAGTACTTC. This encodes CASSLGTGQETQYF.

Written as DNA, the CDR3 is TGTGCCGGAGGACGGGGAATGAACACTGAAGCTTTCTTT. Its translation is CAGGRGMNTEAFF. J is TRBJ1-1 and V is TRBV2; D remains ambiguous. Trimming pared 11 bases from V and 0 bases from J, leaving 13 bases between. The CDR3 is 13 amino acids. Germline-derived CDR1 and CDR2 are SNHLY and FYNNEI.

Written as DNA, the CDR3 is TGTGCCAGCGTCAGCCCGGACAGGGGGTACAATGAGCAGTTCTTC. The encoded protein is CASVSPDRGYNEQFF. The genes are TRBV25-1 and TRBJ2-1; 10 positions agree with TRBD1. The junction had 8 bases not matched to a gene; V was cut back by 8 bases and J by 4 bases. The length of the CDR3 is 15 residues. Germline loops: CDR1 MGHDK, CDR2 SYGVNS. The variable domain in full, completed from reference TRBV25-1 and TRBJ2-1, reads EADIYQTPRYLVIGTGKKITLECSQTMGHDKMYWYQQDPGMELHLIHYSYGVNSTEKGDLSSESTVSRIRTEHFPLTLESARPSHTSQYLCASVSPDRGYNEQFFGPGTRLTVL.

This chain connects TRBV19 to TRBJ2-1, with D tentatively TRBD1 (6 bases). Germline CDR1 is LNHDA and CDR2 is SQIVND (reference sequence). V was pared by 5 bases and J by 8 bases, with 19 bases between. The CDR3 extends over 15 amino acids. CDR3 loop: CASSSGTNGRDEQFF. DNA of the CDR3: TGTGCCAGTAGTTCCGGGACAAACGGTAGGGATGAGCAGTTCTTC.

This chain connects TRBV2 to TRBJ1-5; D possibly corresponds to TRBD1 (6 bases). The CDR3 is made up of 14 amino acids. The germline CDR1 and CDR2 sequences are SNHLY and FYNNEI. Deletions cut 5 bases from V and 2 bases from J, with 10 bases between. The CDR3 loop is CASSRQVGNQPQHF. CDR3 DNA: TGTGCCAGCAGTAGACAGGTCGGCAATCAGCCCCAGCATTTT.

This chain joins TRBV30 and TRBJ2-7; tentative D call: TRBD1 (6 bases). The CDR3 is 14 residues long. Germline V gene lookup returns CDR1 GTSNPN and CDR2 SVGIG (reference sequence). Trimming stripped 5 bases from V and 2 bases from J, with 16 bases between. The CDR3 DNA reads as TGTGCCTGGGGCCGAACAGGGCCTACCTACGAGCAGTACTTC. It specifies CAWGRTGPTYEQYF.

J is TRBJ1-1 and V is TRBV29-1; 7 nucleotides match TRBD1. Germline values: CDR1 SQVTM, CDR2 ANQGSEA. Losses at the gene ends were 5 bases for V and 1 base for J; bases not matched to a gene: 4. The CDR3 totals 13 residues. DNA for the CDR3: TGCAGCGTTTACAGGGGCCAGAACACTGAAGCTTTCTTT. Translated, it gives CSVYRGQNTEAFF.

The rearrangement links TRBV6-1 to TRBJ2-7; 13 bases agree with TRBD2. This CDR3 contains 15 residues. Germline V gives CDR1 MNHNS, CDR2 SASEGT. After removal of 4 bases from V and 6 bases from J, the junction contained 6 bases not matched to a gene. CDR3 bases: TGTGCCAGCAGTGCCCCGACTAGCGGGAGGAGCGAGCAGTACTTC. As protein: CASSAPTSGRSEQYF.

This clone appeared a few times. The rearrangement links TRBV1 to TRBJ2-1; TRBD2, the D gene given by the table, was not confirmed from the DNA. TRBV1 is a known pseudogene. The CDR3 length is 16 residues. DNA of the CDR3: TGCACCAGCAGCCTAGTAGGCGGGAGCGGATACAATGAGCAGTTCTTC. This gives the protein CTSSLVGGSGYNEQFF.

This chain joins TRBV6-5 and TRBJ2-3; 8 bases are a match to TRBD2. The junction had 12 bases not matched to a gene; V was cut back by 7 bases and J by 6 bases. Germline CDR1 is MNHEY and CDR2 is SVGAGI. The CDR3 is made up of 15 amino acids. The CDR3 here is CASTRASGRLDTQYF. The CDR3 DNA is TGTGCCAGCACCCGGGCGAGCGGGAGACTGGATACGCAGTATTTT.

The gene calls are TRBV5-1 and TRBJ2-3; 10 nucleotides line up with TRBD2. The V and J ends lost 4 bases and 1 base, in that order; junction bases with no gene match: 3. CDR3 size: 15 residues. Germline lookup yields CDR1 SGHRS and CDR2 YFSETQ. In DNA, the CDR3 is TGCGCCAGCAGCCCAACTAGCGGGGGCACAGATACGCAGTATTTT. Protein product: CASSPTSGGTDTQYF.

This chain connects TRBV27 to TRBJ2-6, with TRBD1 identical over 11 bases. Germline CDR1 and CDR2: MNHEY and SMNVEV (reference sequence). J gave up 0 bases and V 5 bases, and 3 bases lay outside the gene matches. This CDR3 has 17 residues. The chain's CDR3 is CASSRGTGGSGANVLTF. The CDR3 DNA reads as TGTGCCAGCAGTAGGGGGACAGGGGGCTCTGGGGCCAACGTCCTGACTTTC.

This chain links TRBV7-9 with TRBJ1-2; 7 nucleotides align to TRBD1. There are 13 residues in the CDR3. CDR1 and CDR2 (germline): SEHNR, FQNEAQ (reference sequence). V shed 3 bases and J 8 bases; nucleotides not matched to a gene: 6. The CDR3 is CASSFQGDRGYTF. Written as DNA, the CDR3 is TGTGCCAGCAGCTTTCAGGGGGATCGGGGCTACACCTTC.

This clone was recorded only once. CDR3 DNA: TGTGCCAGCAGTTCCCCGGGTGGGACAGGGTACGAGCAGTACTTC. Protein: CASSSPGGTGYEQYF. This rearrangement joins TRBV28 to TRBJ2-7, with 9 nucleotides matching TRBD1. The junction had 8 bases not matched to a gene; V was cut back by 4 bases and J by 4 bases. The CDR3 length is 15 residues. The germline V gene has CDR1 MDHEN and CDR2 SYDVKM. Drawing the rest from reference TRBV28 and TRBJ2-7, the complete variable domain is DVKVTQSSRYLVKRTGEKVFLECVQDMDHENMFWYRQDPGLGLRLIYFSYDVKMKEKGDIPEGYSVSREKKERFSLILESASTNQTSMYLCASSSPGGTGYEQYFGPGTRLTVT.

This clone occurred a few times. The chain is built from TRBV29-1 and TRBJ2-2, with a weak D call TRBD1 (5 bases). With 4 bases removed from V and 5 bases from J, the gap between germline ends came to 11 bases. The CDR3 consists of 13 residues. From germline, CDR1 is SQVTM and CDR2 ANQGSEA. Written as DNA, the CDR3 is TGCAGCGTTGGCAGGGATTCGACCGGGGAGCTGTTTTTT. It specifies CSVGRDSTGELFF.

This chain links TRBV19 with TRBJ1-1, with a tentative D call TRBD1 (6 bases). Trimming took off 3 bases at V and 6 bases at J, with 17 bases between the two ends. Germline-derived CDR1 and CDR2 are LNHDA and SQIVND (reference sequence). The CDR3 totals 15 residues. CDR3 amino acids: CASSIPQGMRAEAFF. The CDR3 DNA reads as TGTGCCAGTAGTATCCCCCAGGGGATGAGGGCTGAAGCTTTCTTT.

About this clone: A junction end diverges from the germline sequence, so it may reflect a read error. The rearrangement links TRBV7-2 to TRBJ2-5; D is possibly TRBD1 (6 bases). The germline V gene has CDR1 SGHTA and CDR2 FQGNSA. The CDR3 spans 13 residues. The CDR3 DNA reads TGTGCCAGCAGTCAAACCGGGGCAGGGGAGTTAAACTTC. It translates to CASSQTGAGELNF.